This T cell receptor beta chain was identified during a study of T cells after yellow fever vaccination. The study, taken as a whole, reports: The CD4 compartment and the CD8 compartment contained a small share of clonotypes in common.

The germline V gene encodes CDR1 SGHVS and CDR2 FNYEAQ. CDR3 length equals 14 residues. J lost 6 bases, V lost 3 bases, and 4 bases had no gene match. The TCR cDNA carried a universal primer site and UMIs from 5'RACE template switching. In TCRdb, the 5' RACE reads were re-called with MiXCR into one record per CDR3 protein. The sample holds under 150,000 distinct CDR3 sequences, 7.7% seen once. This clonotype was observed at least ten times. Its antigen is as yet unknown. Sequenced here: CD4+ T cells sorted from PBMCs, sampled 5 days after the yellow fever booster vaccination. The TCR comes from a man aged 25-40 years who received the YFV17D yellow fever vaccine. V and J are TRBV7-6 and TRBJ2-3, with TRBD2 identical over 9 bases. The CDR3 DNA follows: TGTGCCAGCAGCTTTAGCGGGAGACGGGATACGCAGTATTTT. It codes for CASSFSGRRDTQYF.